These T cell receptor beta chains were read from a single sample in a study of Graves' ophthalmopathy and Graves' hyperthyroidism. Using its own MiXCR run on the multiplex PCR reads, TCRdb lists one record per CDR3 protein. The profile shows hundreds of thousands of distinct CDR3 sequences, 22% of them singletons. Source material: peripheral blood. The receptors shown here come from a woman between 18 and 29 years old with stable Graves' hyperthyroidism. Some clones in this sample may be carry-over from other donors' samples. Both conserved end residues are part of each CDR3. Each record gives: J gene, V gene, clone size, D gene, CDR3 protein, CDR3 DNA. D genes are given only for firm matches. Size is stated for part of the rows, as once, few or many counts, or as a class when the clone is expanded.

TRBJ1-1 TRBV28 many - CASSLVSVTEAFF TGTGCCAGCAGTTTAGTGTCGGTCACTGAAGCTTTCTTT
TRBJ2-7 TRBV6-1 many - CASSEELGSRAVYEQYF TGTGCCAGCAGTGAAGAGTTGGGGTCCAGGGCGGTCTACGAGCAGTACTTC
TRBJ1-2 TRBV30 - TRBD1 CAWSVVGGQGYGYTF TGTGCCTGGAGTGTTGTTGGGGGACAGGGCTATGGCTACACCTTC
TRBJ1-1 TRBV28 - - CASSRTRTEAFF TGTGCCAGCAGTCGGACCCGGACTGAAGCTTTCTTT
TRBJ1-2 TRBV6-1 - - CASGTLNYGYTF TGTGCCAGCGGAACCCTTAACTATGGCTACACCTTC
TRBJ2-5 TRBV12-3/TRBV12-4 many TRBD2 CASSSLATSGRAGETQYF TGTGCCAGCAGTTCCCTAGCGACTAGCGGGAGGGCCGGGGAGACCCAGTACTTC
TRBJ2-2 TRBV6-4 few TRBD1 CASSDGQDTGELFF TGTGCCAGCAGTGACGGACAGGACACCGGGGAGCTGTTTTTT
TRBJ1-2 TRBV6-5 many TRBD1 CASSWGQGYGYTF TGTGCCAGCAGTTGGGGACAGGGCTATGGCTACACCTTC
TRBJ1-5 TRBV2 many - CASSHRELVYQPQHF TGTGCCAGCAGCCACAGGGAACTGGTATATCAGCCCCAGCATTTT
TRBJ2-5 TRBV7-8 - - CASSLAEGFQETQYF TGTGCCAGCAGCTTAGCGGAAGGATTCCAAGAGACCCAGTACTTC
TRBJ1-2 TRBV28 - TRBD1 CASSPRQGAFYGYTF TGTGCCAGCAGTCCCCGACAGGGGGCTTTCTATGGCTACACCTTC
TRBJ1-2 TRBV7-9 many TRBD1 CASSFDRDGYTF TGTGCCAGCAGCTTCGACAGGGATGGCTACACCTTC
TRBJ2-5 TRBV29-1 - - CSVEWQDLQETQYF TGCAGCGTTGAATGGCAGGACCTACAAGAGACCCAGTACTTC
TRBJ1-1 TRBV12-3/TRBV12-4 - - CASSLDLLGARTEAFF TGTGCCAGCAGCTTAGATCTTCTGGGGGCACGTACTGAAGCTTTCTTT
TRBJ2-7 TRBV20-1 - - CSARPRGLYEQYF TGCAGTGCTAGACCGCGGGGCCTCTACGAGCAGTACTTC
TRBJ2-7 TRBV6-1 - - CASSEAGGLEQYF TGTGCCAGCAGTGAAGCGGGGGGGCTCGAGCAGTACTTC
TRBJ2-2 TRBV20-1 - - CSAPKKPGAVLGELFF TGCAGTGCTCCCAAAAAACCGGGAGCCGTGTTAGGGGAGCTGTTTTTT
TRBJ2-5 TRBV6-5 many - CASSYGDGKETQYF TGTGCCAGCAGTTACGGCGACGGTAAAGAGACCCAGTACTTC
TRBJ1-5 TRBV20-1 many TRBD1 CSAGSIRQGPQHF TGCAGTGCTGGTTCGATACGACAGGGGCCCCAGCATTTT
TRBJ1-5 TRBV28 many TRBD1 CASTTGDGNQPQHF TGTGCCAGTACTACAGGGGATGGAAATCAGCCCCAGCATTTT
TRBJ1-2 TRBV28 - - CASSQRQVYGYTF TGTGCCAGCAGCCAAAGACAGGTTTATGGCTACACCTTC
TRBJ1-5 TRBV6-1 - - CASTPWTSNRNQPQHF TGTGCCAGCACCCCTTGGACGAGTAATCGCAATCAGCCCCAGCATTTT
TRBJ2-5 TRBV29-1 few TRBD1 CSVGDRGLFGETQYF TGCAGCGTTGGGGACAGGGGGCTGTTTGGAGAGACCCAGTACTTC
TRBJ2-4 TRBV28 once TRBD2 CASSFSAGGSLQNIQYF TGTGCCAGCAGTTTCTCAGCGGGAGGGAGTCTGCAAAACATTCAGTACTTC
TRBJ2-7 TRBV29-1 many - CSVVLDIDEQYF TGCAGCGTTGTCTTGGACATAGACGAGCAGTACTTC
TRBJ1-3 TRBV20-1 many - CSVPTETPIGNTIYF TGCAGTGTCCCGACCGAGACCCCTATCGGAAACACCATATATTTT
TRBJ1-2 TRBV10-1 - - CASSESRIGDGGYTF TGCGCCAGCAGTGAGTCGAGGATCGGCGATGGTGGCTACACCTTC
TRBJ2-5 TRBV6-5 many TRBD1 CASSPQPGQKRETQYF TGTGCCAGCTCCCCACAACCGGGACAGAAAAGAGAGACCCAGTACTTC
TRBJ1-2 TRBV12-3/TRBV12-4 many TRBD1 CASSHQQGSTLYGYTF TGTGCCAGCAGCCATCAACAGGGGTCCACCCTCTATGGCTACACCTTC
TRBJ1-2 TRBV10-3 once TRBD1 CAISNSTSRGRGNGYTF TGTGCCATCTCCAACTCTACCAGCAGGGGGCGCGGCAATGGCTACACCTTC